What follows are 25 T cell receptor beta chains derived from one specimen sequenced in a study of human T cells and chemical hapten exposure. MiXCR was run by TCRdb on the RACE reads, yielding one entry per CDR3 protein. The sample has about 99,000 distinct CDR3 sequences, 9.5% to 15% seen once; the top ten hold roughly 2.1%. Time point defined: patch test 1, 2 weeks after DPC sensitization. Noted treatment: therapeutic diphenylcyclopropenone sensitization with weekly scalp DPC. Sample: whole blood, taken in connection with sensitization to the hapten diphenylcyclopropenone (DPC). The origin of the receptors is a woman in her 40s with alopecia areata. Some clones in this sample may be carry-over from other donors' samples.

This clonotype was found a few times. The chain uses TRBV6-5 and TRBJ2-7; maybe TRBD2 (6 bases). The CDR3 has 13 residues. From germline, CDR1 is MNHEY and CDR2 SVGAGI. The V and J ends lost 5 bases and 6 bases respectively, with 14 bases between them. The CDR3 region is CASSPTFGGEQYF. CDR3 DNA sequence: TGTGCCAGCAGTCCCACCTTCGGGGGCGAGCAGTACTTC.

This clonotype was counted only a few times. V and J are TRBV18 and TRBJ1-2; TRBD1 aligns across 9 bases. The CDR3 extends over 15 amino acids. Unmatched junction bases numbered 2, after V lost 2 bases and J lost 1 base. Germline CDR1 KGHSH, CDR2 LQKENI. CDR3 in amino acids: CASSPGTGNNYGYTF. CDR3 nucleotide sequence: TGTGCCAGCTCACCAGGGACAGGGAATAACTATGGCTACACCTTC.

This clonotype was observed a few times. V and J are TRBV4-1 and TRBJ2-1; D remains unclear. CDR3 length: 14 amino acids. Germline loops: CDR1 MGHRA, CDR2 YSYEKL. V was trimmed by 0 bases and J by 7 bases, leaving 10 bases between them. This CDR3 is CASSQDKMMNEQFF. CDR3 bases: TGCGCCAGCAGCCAAGATAAAATGATGAATGAGCAGTTCTTC.

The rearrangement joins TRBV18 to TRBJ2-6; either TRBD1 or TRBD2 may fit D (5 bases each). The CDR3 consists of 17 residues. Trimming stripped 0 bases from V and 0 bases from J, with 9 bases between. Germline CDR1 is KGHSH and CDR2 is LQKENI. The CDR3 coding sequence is TGTGCCAGCTCACCACCGGGACGGGGCTCTGGGGCCAACGTCCTGACTTTC. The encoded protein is CASSPPGRGSGANVLTF.

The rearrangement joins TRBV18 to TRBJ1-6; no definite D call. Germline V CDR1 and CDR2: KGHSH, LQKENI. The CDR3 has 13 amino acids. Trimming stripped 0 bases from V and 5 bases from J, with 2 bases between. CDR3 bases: TGTGCCAGCTCACCACCGAATAATTCACCCCTCCACTTT. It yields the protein CASSPPNNSPLHF.

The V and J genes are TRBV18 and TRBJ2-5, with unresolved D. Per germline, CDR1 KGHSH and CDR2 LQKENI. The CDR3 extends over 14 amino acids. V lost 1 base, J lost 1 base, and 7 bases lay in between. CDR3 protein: CASSPRQTQETQYF. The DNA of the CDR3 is TGTGCCAGCTCACCACGGCAGACCCAAGAGACCCAGTACTTC.

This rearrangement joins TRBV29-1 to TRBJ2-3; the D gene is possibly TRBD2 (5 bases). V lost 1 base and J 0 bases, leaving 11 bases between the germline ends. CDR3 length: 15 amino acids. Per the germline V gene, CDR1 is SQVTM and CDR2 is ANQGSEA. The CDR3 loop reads CSVEVLAGSTDTQYF. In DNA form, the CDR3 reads TGCAGCGTTGAAGTTCTAGCAGGAAGCACAGATACGCAGTATTTT.

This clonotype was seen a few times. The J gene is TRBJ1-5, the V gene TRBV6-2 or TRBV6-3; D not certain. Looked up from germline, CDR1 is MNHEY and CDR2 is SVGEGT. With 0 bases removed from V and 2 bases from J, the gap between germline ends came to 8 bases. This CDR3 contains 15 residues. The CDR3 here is CASSYSRDRNQPQHF. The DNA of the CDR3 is TGTGCCAGCAGTTACTCACGGGATCGCAATCAGCCCCAGCATTTT.

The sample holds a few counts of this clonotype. In DNA form, the CDR3 reads TGTGCCAGCAGTTTAGGTCAGGGCGGTGTCAATGAGCAGTTCTTC. Its protein product is CASSLGQGGVNEQFF. The chain couples TRBV12-3 or TRBV12-4 to TRBJ2-1, with a weak D call TRBD1 (5 bases). This CDR3 comprises 15 residues. The germline V and J ends were trimmed by 1 base and 6 bases, with 13 bases remaining between them.

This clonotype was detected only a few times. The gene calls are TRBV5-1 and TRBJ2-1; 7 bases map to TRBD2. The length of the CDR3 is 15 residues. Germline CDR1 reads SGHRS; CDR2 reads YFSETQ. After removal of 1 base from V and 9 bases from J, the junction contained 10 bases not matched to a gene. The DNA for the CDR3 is TGCGCCAGCAGCTTGTCGGCGGGAGAATTGGGTGAGCAGTTCTTC. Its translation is CASSLSAGELGEQFF.

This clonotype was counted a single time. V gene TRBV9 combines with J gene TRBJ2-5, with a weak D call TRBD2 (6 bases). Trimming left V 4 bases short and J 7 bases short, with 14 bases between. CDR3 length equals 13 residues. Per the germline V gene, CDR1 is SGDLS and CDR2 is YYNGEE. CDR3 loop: CASSPGGEVTQYF. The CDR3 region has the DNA TGTGCCAGCAGCCCCGGCGGGGAAGTGACCCAGTACTTC.

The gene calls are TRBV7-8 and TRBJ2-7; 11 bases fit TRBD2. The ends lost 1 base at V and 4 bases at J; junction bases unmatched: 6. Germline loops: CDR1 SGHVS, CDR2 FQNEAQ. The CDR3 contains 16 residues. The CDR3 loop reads CASSLGRLAGRYEQYF. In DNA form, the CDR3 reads TGTGCCAGCAGCTTAGGGAGACTAGCGGGGAGGTACGAGCAGTACTTC.

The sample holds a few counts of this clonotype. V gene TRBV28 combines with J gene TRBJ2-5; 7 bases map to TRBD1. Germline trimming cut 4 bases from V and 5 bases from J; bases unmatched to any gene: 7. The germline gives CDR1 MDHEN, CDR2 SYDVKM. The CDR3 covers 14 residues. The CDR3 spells CASSSGQNPETQYF. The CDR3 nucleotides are TGTGCCAGCAGTTCGGGACAGAACCCGGAGACCCAGTACTTC.

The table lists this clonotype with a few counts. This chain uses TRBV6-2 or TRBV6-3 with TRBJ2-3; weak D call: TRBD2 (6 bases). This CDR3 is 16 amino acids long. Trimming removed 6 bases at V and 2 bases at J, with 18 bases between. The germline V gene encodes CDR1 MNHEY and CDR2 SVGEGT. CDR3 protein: CASSHFEGGNTDTQYF. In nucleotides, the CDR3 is TGTGCCAGCAGCCACTTTGAAGGCGGGAACACAGATACGCAGTATTTT.

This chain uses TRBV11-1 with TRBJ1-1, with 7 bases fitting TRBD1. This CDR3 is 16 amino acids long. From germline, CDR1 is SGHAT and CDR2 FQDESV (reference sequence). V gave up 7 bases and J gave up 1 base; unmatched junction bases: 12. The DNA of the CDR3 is TGTGCCAGCAAGAACCGACAGGGCTTAAAGAACACTGAAGCTTTCTTT. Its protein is CASKNRQGLKNTEAFF.

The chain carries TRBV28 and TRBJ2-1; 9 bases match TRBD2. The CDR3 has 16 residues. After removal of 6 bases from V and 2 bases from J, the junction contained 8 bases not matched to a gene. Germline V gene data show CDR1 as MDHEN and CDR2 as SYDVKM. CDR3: CASRYSGSGTYNEQFF. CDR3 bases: TGTGCCAGCAGGTATAGCGGGAGCGGCACCTACAATGAGCAGTTCTTC. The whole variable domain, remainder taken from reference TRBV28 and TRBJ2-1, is DVKVTQSSRYLVKRTGEKVFLECVQDMDHENMFWYRQDPGLGLRLIYFSYDVKMKEKGDIPEGYSVSREKKERFSLILESASTNQTSMYLCASRYSGSGTYNEQFFGPGTRLTVL.

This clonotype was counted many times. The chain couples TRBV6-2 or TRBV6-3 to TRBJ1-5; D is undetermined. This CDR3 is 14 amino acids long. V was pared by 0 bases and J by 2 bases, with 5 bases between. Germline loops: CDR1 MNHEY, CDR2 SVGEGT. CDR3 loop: CASSYSGGNQPQHF. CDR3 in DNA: TGTGCCAGCAGTTACTCCGGAGGCAATCAGCCCCAGCATTTT.

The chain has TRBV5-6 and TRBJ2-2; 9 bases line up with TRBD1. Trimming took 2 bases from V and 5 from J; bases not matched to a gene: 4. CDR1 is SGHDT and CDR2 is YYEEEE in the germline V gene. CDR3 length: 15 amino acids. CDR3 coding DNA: TGTGCCAGCAGCTTCTACGGACAGGGGACCGGGGAGCTGTTTTTT. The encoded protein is CASSFYGQGTGELFF.

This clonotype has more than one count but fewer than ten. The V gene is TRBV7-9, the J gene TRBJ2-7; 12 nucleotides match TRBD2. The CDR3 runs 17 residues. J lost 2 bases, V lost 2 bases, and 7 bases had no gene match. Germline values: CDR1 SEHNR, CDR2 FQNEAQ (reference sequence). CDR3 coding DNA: TGTGCCAGCAGCTTAACGTCTAGCGGGAGGGTTACCTACGAGCAGTACTTC. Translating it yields CASSLTSSGRVTYEQYF.

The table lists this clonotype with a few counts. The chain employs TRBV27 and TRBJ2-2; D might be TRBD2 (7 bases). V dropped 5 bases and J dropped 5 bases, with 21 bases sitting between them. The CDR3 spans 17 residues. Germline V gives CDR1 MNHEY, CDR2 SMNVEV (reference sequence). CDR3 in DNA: TGTGCCAGCAGTAACCCTACGGCGGGGGCAAGAACCGGGGAGCTGTTTTTT. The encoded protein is CASSNPTAGARTGELFF.

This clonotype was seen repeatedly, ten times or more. The CDR3 DNA reads TGCGCCAGCAGCTTGGAAGGCAGGGGGCTCTACGAGCAGTACTTC. Encoded protein: CASSLEGRGLYEQYF. This chain uses TRBV5-1 with TRBJ2-7, with 8 nucleotides matching TRBD1. From germline, CDR1 is SGHRS and CDR2 YFSETQ. CDR3 size: 15 residues. Trimming removed 0 bases from V and 3 bases from J; junction bases left unmatched: 5.

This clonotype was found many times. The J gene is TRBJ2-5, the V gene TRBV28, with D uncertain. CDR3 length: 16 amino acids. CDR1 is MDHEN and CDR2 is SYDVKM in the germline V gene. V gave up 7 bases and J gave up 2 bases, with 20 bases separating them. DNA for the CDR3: TGTGCCAGCAACCAATTCCGTAGTGACTTACAAGAGACCCAGTACTTC. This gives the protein CASNQFRSDLQETQYF.

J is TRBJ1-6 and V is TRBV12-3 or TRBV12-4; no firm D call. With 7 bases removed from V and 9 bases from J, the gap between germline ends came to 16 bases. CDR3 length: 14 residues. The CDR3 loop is CASTTSLRRSPLHF. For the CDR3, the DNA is TGTGCCAGCACAACATCCCTAAGGCGTTCACCCCTCCACTTT.

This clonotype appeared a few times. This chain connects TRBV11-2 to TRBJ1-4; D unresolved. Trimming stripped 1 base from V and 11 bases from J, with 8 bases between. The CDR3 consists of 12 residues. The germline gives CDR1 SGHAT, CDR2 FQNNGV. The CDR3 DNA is TGTGCCAGCAGCTTAGGCCAGGACAAACTGTTTTTT. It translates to CASSLGQDKLFF.

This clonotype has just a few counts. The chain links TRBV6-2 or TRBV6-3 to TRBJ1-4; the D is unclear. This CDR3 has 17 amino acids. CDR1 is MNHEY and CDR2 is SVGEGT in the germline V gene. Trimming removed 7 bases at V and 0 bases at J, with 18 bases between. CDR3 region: CASNSYSQTATNEKLFF. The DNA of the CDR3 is TGTGCCAGCAACAGTTATTCTCAGACTGCAACTAATGAAAAACTGTTTTTT.